This T cell receptor beta chain was identified in a study of blood T cell repertoires in COVID-19. For the study at large: COVID-19 samples, acute and convalescent, were from the United States, Italy and Spain.

The CDR3 extends over 13 amino acids. The germline V gene has CDR1 SGDLS and CDR2 YYNGEE. V was clipped by 0 bases and J by 7 bases, with 8 bases between them. Assay: immunoSEQ multiplex PCR; the TCRdb copy retains only in-frame clones and omits some. The top ten hold 7.2% of the sample, which has approximately 150,000 clones, around 80% seen once. The TCR was taken from a woman in her forties or fifties in a cohort sampled during active or convalescent COVID-19. Sequencing was done on a sample of peripheral blood. J is TRBJ1-5 and V is TRBV9; no clear D gene. CDR3 protein: CASSVDREQPQHF. In DNA form, the CDR3 reads TGTGCCAGCAGCGTAGACCGGGAACAGCCCCAGCATTTT.